These 31 T cell receptor beta chains came from one sample sequenced in a study of breast tumors, draining lymph nodes, adjacent tissues. One entry per CDR3 protein, called by TCRdb with MiXCR from the multiplex PCR reads. The data contain tens of thousands of distinct CDR3 sequences, over 25% of them seen just once; the ten biggest clones take up over 6.5%. Samples came from axillary lymph nodes draining the breast cancer. The material sequenced was axillary lymph node tissue. The receptor source for this set is a female donor with breast cancer. Some clones in this sample may be carry-over from other donors' samples.

This clonotype was seen many times. The chain carries TRBV7-3 and TRBJ2-1, with 7 bases that match TRBD2. This CDR3 is 15 amino acids long. The J segment lost 4 bases and the V segment lost 5 bases, leaving 8 bases of the junction unmatched. Looked up from germline, CDR1 is SGHTA and CDR2 is FQGTGA. The CDR3 loop reads CASSPSAGVYNEQFF. CDR3 DNA: TGTGCCAGCAGCCCCAGCGCGGGAGTTTACAATGAGCAGTTCTTC.

This clonotype was seen a few times. A read error is possible here, since a much larger clone lies one base away. The chain recombines TRBV10-2 with TRBJ2-1; 12 positions match TRBD2. CDR1 is WSHSY, CDR2 SAAADI, per germline. The CDR3 contains 16 residues. CDR3 sequence reads: CASSRRGLAGYSEQFF. DNA for the CDR3: TGCGCCAGCAGCCGCCGGGGACTAGCGGGTTACAGTGAGCAGTTCTTC.

This clonotype was seen many times. V gene TRBV4-3 combines with J gene TRBJ1-4; 7 bases are shared with TRBD1. V was pared by 0 bases and J by 5 bases, with 3 bases of the junction left unmatched. The CDR3 has 15 residues. Germline values: CDR1 LGHNA, CDR2 YSLEER. The CDR3 protein is CASSQDRGENEKLFF. CDR3 coding DNA: TGCGCCAGCAGCCAAGACAGGGGGGAAAATGAAAAACTGTTTTTT.

This clonotype has ten or more counts. V usage is TRBV12-3 or TRBV12-4 and J usage is TRBJ2-1; 11 bases are a match to TRBD2. The CDR3 has 15 residues. With 6 bases clipped from V and 4 bases from J, the junction kept 5 bases outside the gene matches. As DNA, the CDR3 is TGTGCCAGCAGACTAGGACTAGCGGGTTACAATGAGCAGTTCTTC. Its translation is CASRLGLAGYNEQFF.

The J gene is TRBJ2-1, the V gene TRBV14; tentative D call: TRBD1 (6 bases). The ends were cut back, 2 bases at V and 12 bases at J, with 23 bases in the middle. CDR3 length equals 16 residues. CDR1 and CDR2 from the germline V gene are SGHDN and FVKESK. The CDR3 coding sequence is TGTGCCAGCAGCCAAAGGGGACAAGACGGGGCTCGGGCGCAGTTCTTC. Translated, it gives CASSQRGQDGARAQFF.

By proportion, this clonotype is medium-sized. The chain carries TRBV7-2 and TRBJ2-7; 8 bases are a match to TRBD2. Trimming took 5 bases from V and 4 from J; bases not matched to a gene: 7. Looked up from germline, CDR1 is SGHTA and CDR2 is FQGNSA. The CDR3 has 14 residues. The DNA of the CDR3 is TGTGCCAGCAGCGACAGCGGGAGAGGGTACGAGCAGTACTTC. Residues: CASSDSGRGYEQYF.

The chain is built from TRBV12-5 and TRBJ1-2; the match to TRBD1 covers 7 bases. Germline V CDR1 and CDR2: LGHNT, FRNRAP. The CDR3 spans 12 residues. V trimming: 7 bases; J trimming: 12 bases; junction bases outside the gene matches: 11. The CDR3 nucleotides read TGTGCTAGTGCTATGACAGGGTCCTTGGACACCTTC. This encodes CASAMTGSLDTF.

This clonotype was picked up many times. The chain has TRBV5-1 and TRBJ2-1, with a weak D call TRBD2 (5 bases). The CDR3 spans 12 residues. Germline CDR1 reads SGHRS; CDR2 reads YFSETQ. V lost 4 bases and J lost 8, with 10 bases in between. The CDR3, as DNA: TGCGCCAGCAGCCCTAGCTTCGATGAGCAGTTCTTC. This gives the protein CASSPSFDEQFF.

The chain recombines TRBV19 with TRBJ2-3; D call uncertain. The germline V gene has CDR1 LNHDA and CDR2 SQIVND (reference sequence). The CDR3 length is 13 residues. Trimming took off 3 bases at V and 5 bases at J, with 9 bases between the two ends. The CDR3 DNA reads TGTGCCAGTAGTATTAAAGTTCTAGATACGCAGTATTTT. It codes for CASSIKVLDTQYF. Full variable domain (outside the CDR3, taken from reference TRBV19 and TRBJ2-3): DGGITQSPKYLFRKEGQNVTLSCEQNLNHDAMYWYRQDPGQGLRLIYYSQIVNDFQKGDIAEGYSVSREKKESFPLTVTSAQKNPTAFYLCASSIKVLDTQYFGPGTRLTVL.

A word on this clonotype: A read error is possible here, since a much larger clone lies one base away. The V call is TRBV6-1, the J call TRBJ2-5; TRBD2 might be the D (5 bases). The germline V and J ends were trimmed by 8 bases and 1 base, with 23 bases remaining between them. The CDR3 covers 17 residues. Germline V lookup: CDR1 MNHNS, CDR2 SASEGT. The CDR3 DNA follows: TGTGCCAGCGCCCAGACGGGGAGCCTTACCCTCCAAGAGACCCAGTACTTC. It is translated as CASAQTGSLTLQETQYF.

This clonotype came up many times. The chain employs TRBV30 and TRBJ2-3, with unresolved D. This CDR3 contains 14 residues. Germline V gene lookup returns CDR1 GTSNPN and CDR2 SVGIG (reference sequence). V was shortened by 0 bases and J by 4 bases, with 11 bases between the two germline ends. Here the CDR3 DNA reads TGTGCCTGGAGTGTTAAAGGTTTCCCAGATACGCAGTATTTT. It codes for CAWSVKGFPDTQYF.

The chain recombines TRBV5-1 with TRBJ2-2; D might be TRBD1 (5 bases). The V end was cut by 4 bases, the J end by 2 bases, with 12 bases between. The CDR3 is 15 amino acids. Germline V lookup: CDR1 SGHRS, CDR2 YFSETQ. The CDR3 spells CASSLPTGNTGELFF. The CDR3 DNA reads TGCGCCAGCAGCCTACCCACAGGCAACACCGGGGAGCTGTTTTTT.

A word on this clonotype: A much more abundant neighbour one base away suggests this may be a read error. The genes are TRBV5-8 and TRBJ2-7; TRBD1 matches 7 bases. Germline CDR1 SGHTS, CDR2 YDEGEE. With V trimmed by 5 bases and J by 2 bases, 7 bases remained unmatched. The CDR3 runs to 14 residues. As DNA, the CDR3 is TGTGCCAGCAGTACGACAGGGCCGACCTACGAGCAGTACTTC. Its protein product is CASSTTGPTYEQYF.

The rearrangement uses TRBV11-2 and TRBJ2-3; D may be TRBD2 (6 bases). This CDR3 has 15 residues. Germline CDR1 and CDR2: SGHAT and FQNNGV. Trimming cost V 3 bases and J 3 bases, with 13 bases left between them. CDR3 sequence (DNA): TGTGCCAGCAGCTTTGGCGGGAAAGCGACAGATACGCAGTATTTT. This encodes CASSFGGKATDTQYF.

There are a few counts of this clonotype. This clone may be a read error of a much larger clone one base away. Without the conserved terminal phenylalanine or tryptophan, this CDR3 likely stems from a read error. The chain combines TRBV7-2 with TRBJ2-4, with TRBD1 matching over 7 bases. This CDR3 has 14 amino acids. Germline V gene lookup returns CDR1 SGHTA and CDR2 FQGNSA. J lost 7 bases, V lost 1 base, and 4 bases had no gene match. This CDR3 is CASSLEGGNNIQYL. The CDR3 DNA sequence: TGTGCCAGCAGCTTAGAAGGGGGCAATAACATTCAGTACCTC.

The rearrangement links TRBV7-2 to TRBJ2-3, with TRBD2 matching over 11 bases. CDR1 and CDR2 from the germline V gene are SGHTA and FQGNSA. The V and J ends lost 8 bases and 8 bases, in that order; junction bases with no gene match: 3. The CDR3 extends over 12 amino acids. The CDR3 spells CASGLAGGTQYF. CDR3 nucleotide sequence: TGTGCCAGCGGACTAGCGGGCGGTACGCAGTATTTT.

As concerns this clonotype: The CDR3 does not end in the conserved phenylalanine or tryptophan, so this is likely a read error. The DNA is left out, because the CDR3 cannot be placed on it with certainty; the CDR3 is given as TCRdb lists it. V is TRBV7-2 and J is TRBJ2-1. The CDR3 region is 10 residues in length, termini included. The germline V gene encodes CDR1 SGHTA and CDR2 FQGNSA. The CDR3 reads CASSLEGAFI.

This clonotype occurred many times. V and J are TRBV6-2 or TRBV6-3 and TRBJ1-6; D might be TRBD1 (5 bases). V was shortened by 2 bases and J by 9 bases, with 11 bases between the two germline ends. CDR3 length: 14 amino acids. Germline values: CDR1 MNHEY, CDR2 SVGEGT. CDR3 DNA: TGTGCCAGCAGTTACGGACGACAGACTTCACCCCTCCACTTT. Translating gives CASSYGRQTSPLHF.

This clonotype was detected ten times or more. A much larger clone differs from this one at a single base, so this may be a read error. This rearrangement joins TRBV20-1 to TRBJ2-7; D might be TRBD1 (6 bases). The CDR3 loop spans 15 amino acids. Trimming left V 2 bases short and J 1 base short, with 15 bases between. Germline lookup yields CDR1 DFQATT and CDR2 SNEGSKA (reference sequence). The CDR3 sequence is CSARIMDSPSYEQYF. The DNA of the CDR3 is TGCAGTGCTAGAATTATGGACAGTCCGTCCTACGAGCAGTACTTC.

At least ten counts were recorded for this clonotype. This rearrangement joins TRBV6-6 to TRBJ2-2; possibly TRBD2 for D (5 bases). Germline V gene lookup returns CDR1 MNHNY and CDR2 SVGAGI (reference sequence). V was trimmed by 8 bases and J by 3 bases, leaving 16 bases between them. The CDR3 is 15 residues long. This CDR3 reads CASSQRWGDTGELFF. For the CDR3, the DNA is TGTGCCAGCTCCCAGCGGTGGGGTGACACCGGGGAGCTGTTTTTT.

Ten or more counts support this clonotype. This chain uses TRBV18 with TRBJ1-5; D is ambiguous. Germline lookup yields CDR1 KGHSH and CDR2 LQKENI. V was shortened by 2 bases and J by 3 bases, with 5 bases between the two germline ends. The CDR3 is 13 amino acids. The CDR3 is CASSPGDNQPQHF. CDR3 bases: TGTGCCAGCTCACCAGGTGACAATCAGCCCCAGCATTTT.

The table lists this clonotype with many counts. The gene calls are TRBV2 and TRBJ2-7, with D possibly being TRBD1 or TRBD2 (5 bases each). CDR3 length: 15 residues. Germline CDR1 reads SNHLY; CDR2 reads FYNNEI. V gave up 6 bases and J gave up 4 bases, with 19 bases separating them. As DNA, the CDR3 is TGTGCCAGCAGGAGAACCCGGGACCCCGGGTACGAGCAGTACTTC. Its translation is CASRRTRDPGYEQYF.

Worth noting for this clonotype: Since the CDR3 does not end with the conserved phenylalanine or tryptophan, this likely comes from a read error. The rearrangement links TRBV5-6 to TRBJ2-1, with TRBD2 matching over 11 bases. This CDR3 is built from 18 residues. The trim removed 5 bases at V and 0 bases at J, leaving 10 bases unmatched. Germline V CDR1 and CDR2: SGHDT, YYEEEE. CDR3: CASRLTSGSFSSYNEQFL. CDR3 DNA: TGTGCCAGCAGACTCACTAGCGGGAGCTTTAGCTCCTACAATGAGCAGTTCCTC.

Worth noting for this clonotype: A much larger clone sits a single nucleotide away, making a read error possible. The chain uses TRBV5-6 and TRBJ2-3; D remains unclear. The germline gives CDR1 SGHDT, CDR2 YYEEEE. The V and J ends lost 4 bases and 1 base respectively, with 16 bases between them. CDR3 size: 16 residues. Written as DNA, the CDR3 is TGTGCCAGCAGCCCCCGGTTAGCTGCCCGCACAGATACGCAGTATTTT. As protein: CASSPRLAARTDTQYF.

This sequence joins TRBV30 and TRBJ2-3; possibly TRBD1 for D (5 bases). Looked up from germline, CDR1 is GTSNPN and CDR2 is SVGIG (reference sequence). The CDR3 spans 11 residues. Trimming shortened V by 4 bases and J by 3 bases, and 5 bases separated the two germline ends. DNA for the CDR3: TGTGCCTGGACAGGGACAGATACGCAGTATTTT. Translating it yields CAWTGTDTQYF.

This chain links TRBV2 with TRBJ2-7; 7 nucleotides agree with TRBD1. This CDR3 has 12 residues. Germline lookup yields CDR1 SNHLY and CDR2 FYNNEI. Trimming at V came to 6 bases and at J to 4 bases, leaving 3 bases not matched to a gene. CDR3 coding DNA: TGTGCCAGCAGCTCAGGGGGTTACGAGCAGTACTTC. Protein: CASSSGGYEQYF.

This clonotype was recorded at least ten times. The rearrangement links TRBV7-9 to TRBJ1-2, with D hard to call. The CDR3 runs to 12 residues. The germline V gene has CDR1 SEHNR and CDR2 FQNEAQ (reference sequence). Trimming shortened V by 0 bases and J by 4 bases, and 3 bases separated the two germline ends. CDR3 loop: CASSLAGYGYTF. DNA of the CDR3: TGTGCCAGCAGCTTAGCAGGCTATGGCTACACCTTC.

This clonotype was counted at least ten times. The CDR3 sequence is CSAETGGRYEQYF. The CDR3 nucleotides read TGCAGTGCTGAGACAGGGGGCAGGTACGAGCAGTACTTC. The genes are TRBV20-1 and TRBJ2-7; 10 positions match TRBD1. CDR1 is DFQATT, CDR2 SNEGSKA, per germline (reference sequence). CDR3 length: 13 residues. With V trimmed by 5 bases and J by 4 bases, 5 bases remained unmatched.

On this clonotype itself: The germline gene is not matched at one end of the junction; a read error may be the cause. The gene calls are TRBV20-1 and TRBJ2-1; TRBD1 agrees at 7 bases. Germline V lookup: CDR1 DFQATT, CDR2 SNEGSKA (reference sequence). The CDR3 runs 14 residues. The CDR3 DNA reads as TGCAGTGCCAGCAGCACGGGACAGTACAATAAGCAGTTCTTC. This translates into CSASSTGQYNKQFF.

This clonotype was recorded many times. The gene calls are TRBV4-1 and TRBJ2-7; 8 nucleotides agree with TRBD1. Unmatched junction bases numbered 8, after V lost 0 bases and J lost 7 bases. Germline loops: CDR1 MGHRA, CDR2 YSYEKL. This CDR3 region has 15 residues. CDR3 nucleotides: TGCGCCAGCAGCCAAGACGCCCCGACAGGGGTGGAGCAGTACTTC. Translated, it gives CASSQDAPTGVEQYF.

Remarks on this clonotype: This could be a read error, since a much larger clone is one nucleotide away. The rearrangement joins TRBV19 to TRBJ2-1; 10 bases fit TRBD2. CDR1 LNHDA and CDR2 SQIVND come from the germline V gene (reference sequence). The CDR3 consists of 17 residues. CDR3 loop: CASSIVDSGRSYNEQSF. The DNA for the CDR3 is TGTGCCAGTAGTATAGTGGATAGCGGGAGGTCCTACAATGAGCAGTCCTTC.